One and the same sample provided the 20 T cell receptor beta chains below, sequenced in a study of neurological immune-mediated disorders. Using its own MiXCR run on the 5' RACE reads, TCRdb lists one record per CDR3 protein. Altogether 55,000 to 80,000 distinct CDR3 sequences are present, around 4.7% being singletons, with the ten largest covering about 3.2%. What was sequenced was PBMCs. Receptors originate from a woman aged 50 to 65 with multiple sclerosis.

This clonotype has ten or more counts. V usage is TRBV6-2 or TRBV6-3 and J usage is TRBJ2-3; D not certain. CDR3 length: 12 residues. Trimming removed 4 bases at V and 10 bases at J, with 12 bases between. Germline V gives CDR1 MNHEY, CDR2 SVGEGT. CDR3 in amino acids: CASSSLQWAQYF. The DNA of the CDR3 is TGTGCCAGCAGTTCCCTCCAGTGGGCGCAGTATTTT.

This clonotype has only a few counts. With a much larger clone just one base away, this may be a read error. CDR3 protein: CARRGSGYTF. The CDR3 nucleotides are TGCGCCAGAAGGGGATCGGGCTACACCTTC. The J gene is TRBJ1-2, the V gene TRBV4-1; weak D call: TRBD1 (5 bases). The V end was cut by 9 bases, the J end by 8 bases, with 10 bases between. The germline V gene encodes CDR1 MGHRA and CDR2 YSYEKL. This CDR3 has 10 residues.

The table lists this clonotype with many counts. The V gene is TRBV10-3, the J gene TRBJ1-4; D is possibly TRBD1 (5 bases). CDR3 length equals 15 residues. The germline V and J ends were trimmed by 6 bases and 7 bases, with 18 bases remaining between them. CDR1 is ENHRY and CDR2 is SYGVKD in the germline V gene. CDR3 amino acids: CAISNSQAEGEKLFF. The CDR3 DNA sequence: TGTGCCATCAGCAATTCACAGGCCGAAGGTGAAAAACTGTTTTTT.

This clonotype turned up a few times. The rearrangement uses TRBV11-2 and TRBJ2-3; no firm D call. CDR1 is SGHAT and CDR2 is FQNNGV in the germline V gene. Trimming stripped 3 bases from V and 4 bases from J, with 8 bases between. The CDR3 contains 13 residues. CDR3 sequence (DNA): TGTGCCAGCAGCTTTGAGTTGGCAGATACGCAGTATTTT. It yields the protein CASSFELADTQYF.

This clonotype was seen ten or more times. The J gene is TRBJ1-1, the V gene TRBV20-1; 12 nucleotides match TRBD1. The CDR3 sequence is 13 residues long. Germline trimming cut 3 bases from V and 5 bases from J; bases unmatched to any gene: 1. Germline CDR1 and CDR2: DFQATT and SNEGSKA (reference sequence). The CDR3 region is CSARGQGATEAFF. The CDR3 DNA reads TGCAGTGCTAGGGGACAGGGGGCTACTGAAGCTTTCTTT.

This clonotype is labeled as medium-sized (0.01 to 0.1%). The chain's CDR3 is CASSLMGRQYV. The CDR3 DNA is TGTGCCAGCAGCCTTATGGGGCGGCAGTACGTC. The genes are TRBV7-2 and TRBJ2-7; a possible D gene is TRBD1 (5 bases). From germline, CDR1 is SGHTA and CDR2 FQGNSA. The CDR3 spans 11 residues. With 5 bases removed from V and 9 bases from J, the gap between germline ends came to 11 bases.

This clonotype was observed many times. V is TRBV9 and J is TRBJ1-6; D is perhaps TRBD1 (6 bases). The V end was cut by 3 bases, the J end by 0 bases, with 7 bases between. CDR3 length: 15 residues. CDR1 and CDR2 (germline): SGDLS, YYNGEE. CDR3 bases: TGTGCCAGCAGCGGGACAGTCTCCTATAATTCACCCCTCCACTTT. This gives the protein CASSGTVSYNSPLHF.

This clonotype has ten or more counts. The chain combines TRBV5-1 with TRBJ2-3; maybe TRBD2 (7 bases). V shed 4 bases and J shed 4 bases, with 19 bases lying between them. This CDR3 has 16 amino acids. Per the germline V gene, CDR1 is SGHRS and CDR2 is YFSETQ. In nucleotides, the CDR3 is TGCGCCAGCAGCGCGGGGGCCTCCACTTTCCCAGATACGCAGTATTTT. It codes for CASSAGASTFPDTQYF.

Comment on this clonotype: Compared with germline, one end of the junction differs, possibly owing to a read error. The chain carries TRBV7-9 and TRBJ2-6; perhaps TRBD1 as D (5 bases). This CDR3 spans 16 amino acids. Germline CDR1 and CDR2: SEHNR and FQNEAQ (reference sequence). In DNA, the CDR3 is TGTGCCAGCAGCTTACTAGAGACTTCTGGGGCCAAAGTCCTGACTTTC. It codes for CASSLLETSGAKVLTF.

The sample holds many counts of this clonotype. The genes are TRBV28 and TRBJ2-4; TRBD2 matches 8 bases. Trimming took 5 bases from V and 4 from J; bases not matched to a gene: 4. Germline V gene sequence: CDR1 MDHEN, CDR2 SYDVKM. This CDR3 comprises 14 residues. CDR3 sequence (DNA): TGTGCCAGCAGTCCCCAGCGGGGGAAAAACATTCAGTACTTC. This encodes CASSPQRGKNIQYF. Based on the CDR3 plus reference TRBV28 and TRBJ2-4, the full variable domain is DVKVTQSSRYLVKRTGEKVFLECVQDMDHENMFWYRQDPGLGLRLIYFSYDVKMKEKGDIPEGYSVSREKKERFSLILESASTNQTSMYLCASSPQRGKNIQYFGAGTRLSVL.

This clonotype was seen repeatedly, ten times or more. V gene TRBV12-3 or TRBV12-4 combines with J gene TRBJ2-6; 9 nucleotides match TRBD1. The CDR3 has 15 amino acids. V was clipped by 6 bases and J by 1 base; unmatched bases: 1. The CDR3 region is CASRQGASGANVLTF. The CDR3 region has the DNA TGTGCCAGCAGACAGGGGGCGTCTGGGGCCAACGTCCTGACTTTC.

This clonotype showed up many times. The chain is built from TRBV6-5 and TRBJ1-2, with D tentatively TRBD1 (6 bases). The V and J ends lost 7 bases and 7 bases respectively, with 13 bases between them. The CDR3 consists of 12 residues. CDR1 is MNHEY and CDR2 is SVGAGI in the germline V gene. The chain's CDR3 is CASTAGGGGYTF. In nucleotides, the CDR3 is TGTGCCAGCACTGCCGGGGGCGGTGGCTACACCTTC.

In its sample, this clonotype was seen many times. The rearrangement joins TRBV7-2 to TRBJ1-1; 7 nucleotides line up with TRBD1. Germline V CDR1 and CDR2: SGHTA, FQGNSA. The CDR3 length is 14 residues. The trim removed 2 bases at V and 0 bases at J, leaving 0 bases unmatched. CDR3 in DNA: TGTGCCAGCAGCTTAACAGGGGTGAACACTGAAGCTTTCTTT. Its translation: CASSLTGVNTEAFF.

This clonotype was seen at least ten times. V gene TRBV7-9 combines with J gene TRBJ2-1; 8 bases line up with TRBD1. The V and J ends lost 4 bases and 0 bases, in that order; junction bases with no gene match: 5. Germline V gene lookup returns CDR1 SEHNR and CDR2 FQNEAQ (reference sequence). This CDR3 region has 16 residues. The CDR3, as DNA: TGTGCCAGCAGCTCCGGGACAGGATTCTCCTACAATGAGCAGTTCTTC. Translating gives CASSSGTGFSYNEQFF.

At least ten counts were recorded for this clonotype. The V and J genes are TRBV7-2 and TRBJ2-5; the D gene is possibly TRBD1 (6 bases). The CDR3 length is 13 residues. Germline CDR1 and CDR2: SGHTA and FQGNSA. Trimming removed 5 bases at V and 4 bases at J, with 11 bases between. As DNA, the CDR3 is TGTGCCAGCAGCCCCAGGGACATAGAGACCCAGTACTTC. It yields the protein CASSPRDIETQYF.

This clonotype came up many times. This sequence joins TRBV6-5 and TRBJ2-7; D is ambiguous. Germline V gene data show CDR1 as MNHEY and CDR2 as SVGAGI. The CDR3 sequence is 13 residues long. Trimming shortened V by 6 bases and J by 4 bases, and 13 bases separated the two germline ends. The CDR3 here is CASSPTGLYEQYV. In nucleotides, the CDR3 is TGTGCCAGCAGCCCGACGGGTCTGTACGAGCAGTACGTC.

This clonotype was seen at least ten times. The chain has TRBV11-3 and TRBJ2-1; 7 positions match TRBD1. V lost 1 base to trimming and J lost 10 bases; unmatched junction nucleotides: 10. CDR3 size: 15 residues. CDR1 is SGHNT and CDR2 is YENEEA in the germline V gene. The CDR3 DNA sequence: TGTGCCAGCAGCTTAGTGGGGACAGACGGTGTAGAGCAGTTCTTC. Translating it yields CASSLVGTDGVEQFF.

The table lists this clonotype with many counts. The chain carries TRBV20-1 and TRBJ1-2; TRBD1 matches 7 bases. The V segment lost 3 bases and the J segment 5 bases; nucleotides outside the gene matches: 12. The CDR3 covers 15 residues. The germline gives CDR1 DFQATT, CDR2 SNEGSKA (reference sequence). The CDR3: CSASPRDSPEYGYTF. In nucleotides, the CDR3 is TGCAGTGCTAGCCCACGGGACAGCCCAGAATATGGCTACACCTTC.

This clonotype was found many times. CDR3 bases: TGCGCCAGCAGCCAAGATAATCAGGGGGCAGTTCCGTCTTTCTACGAGCAGTACTTC. This translates into CASSQDNQGAVPSFYEQYF. This chain connects TRBV4-1 to TRBJ2-7; 8 nucleotides match TRBD1. The ends lost 0 bases at V and 3 bases at J; junction bases unmatched: 16. This CDR3 region has 19 residues. The germline CDR1 and CDR2 sequences are MGHRA and YSYEKL.

At least ten counts were recorded for this clonotype. The rearrangement uses TRBV4-2 and TRBJ2-5; 8 bases are a match to TRBD1. From germline, CDR1 is LGHNA and CDR2 YNFKEQ. With V trimmed by 4 bases and J by 0 bases, 4 bases remained unmatched. This CDR3 spans 15 amino acids. The CDR3 nucleotides are TGTGCCAGCAGCCCGCTACAGGGGGACCAAGAGACCCAGTACTTC. Translation gives CASSPLQGDQETQYF.